This T cell receptor beta chain was recorded in a study of STAT3 mutations in large granular lymphocyte leukemia. Whole-study context: Among longitudinally sequenced T-LGLL patients, roughly half had canonical activating STAT3 mutations detected.

Germline V CDR1 and CDR2: KGHSH, LQKENI. The V end was cut by 3 bases, the J end by 2 bases, with 7 bases between. This CDR3 spans 13 amino acids. Study-wide findings and caveats: All newly emerging clones after therapy were STAT3 wild type. Treatment regimens differed across patients between samplings. Clonal expansion was inferred from other time points because no sample existed at each clone's first appearance. Every T-LGLL patient had at least one immunodominant TCRbeta clonotype.

Notes on this clone: The antigen is not known.

Sequenced by immunoSEQ multiplex PCR; TCRdb stores in-frame clones only, minus some. The table includes about 2,500 clones, 49% detected once. The clonotype originates from a man aged 60 to 75 with T-cell large granular lymphocyte leukemia. Some clones in this sample may be carry-over from other donors' samples. The genes are TRBV18 and TRBJ1-2; D is perhaps TRBD1 (6 bases). Sample: peripheral blood mononuclear cells. The DNA for the CDR3 is TGTGCCAGCTCACCCGGACAGAACTATGGCTACACCTTC. It is translated as CASSPGQNYGYTF.